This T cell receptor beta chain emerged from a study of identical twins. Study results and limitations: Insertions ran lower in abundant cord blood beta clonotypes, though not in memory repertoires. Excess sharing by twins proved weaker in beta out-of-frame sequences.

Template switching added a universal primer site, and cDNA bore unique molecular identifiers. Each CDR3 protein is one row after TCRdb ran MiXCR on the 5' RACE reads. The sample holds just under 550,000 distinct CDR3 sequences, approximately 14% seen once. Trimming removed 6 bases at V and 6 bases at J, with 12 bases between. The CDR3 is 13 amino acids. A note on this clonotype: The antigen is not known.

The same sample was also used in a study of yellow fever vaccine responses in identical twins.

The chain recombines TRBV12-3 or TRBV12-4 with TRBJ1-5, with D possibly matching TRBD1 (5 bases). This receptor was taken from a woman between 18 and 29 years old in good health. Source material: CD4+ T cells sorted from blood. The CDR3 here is CASRGGLGQPQHF. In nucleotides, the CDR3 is TGTGCCAGCAGGGGGGGTCTTGGTCAGCCCCAGCATTTT.